The sequence of this T cell receptor (beta chain) was determined in a study of shared clonotypes between healthy human individuals. Data came from immunoSEQ multiplex PCR; TCRdb stores just in-frame clones and leaves some out. The data hold about 2.3 million clones, with more than 80% observed a single time. With 2 bases clipped from V and 2 bases from J, the junction kept 19 bases outside the gene matches. CDR1 MNHEY and CDR2 SMNVEV come from the germline V gene (reference sequence). The CDR3 totals 20 residues. The specimen sequenced was naive CD4+ T cells from PBMCs. Subset defined: CD45RA+ positively selected. The V gene is TRBV27, the J gene TRBJ2-7, with 9 nucleotides matching TRBD2. The sequence was collected from a man aged 18 to 30 in good health. Some clones in this sample may be carry-over from other donors' samples. CDR3 coding DNA: TGTGCCAGCAGTTTACGGGGGCCGGGGGGCTGGCTAGCGGGAACCTACGAGCAGTACTTC. Its protein is CASSLRGPGGWLAGTYEQYF.